This TCR beta chain was retrieved from a study of regulatory T cells in long-lasting Graves disease. As for this clonotype: A single base separates this from a much larger clone, so it may be a read error.

Germline-derived CDR1 and CDR2 are DFQATT and SNEGSKA (reference sequence). Trimming pared 0 bases from V and 6 bases from J, leaving 17 bases between. This CDR3 has 15 amino acids. Time point indicated: newly diagnosed GD, antithyroid drugs for less than 3 months. After RNA was extracted from PBMCs, the TCR library was made from it. Patients came through an endocrinology department, and that department was in Xi'an, China. Sequencing libraries for TCR beta were prepared with iRepertoire HTBI primers and Arm-PCR of CDR3 regions. In TCRdb, the multiplex PCR reads were re-called with MiXCR into one record per CDR3 protein. The sample has about 400,000 distinct CDR3 sequences; around 16% are singletons. This sample was shared with a second study, whose subject was T cells in Graves' hyperthyroidism and ophthalmopathy.

The J gene is TRBJ1-1, the V gene TRBV20-1; D not resolved. The receptor was isolated from a woman aged 40 to 49 with Graves disease. The sequencing used peripheral blood mononuclear cells (PBMCs), collected at new diagnosis, from a patient treated with antithyroid drugs. The DNA for the CDR3 is TGCAGTGCTAGAGAAAGCCCCCCCATACCCGCTGAAGCTTTCTTT. Protein product: CSARESPPIPAEAFF.